What follows describes a single T cell receptor (beta chain). The CDR3 is 17 residues long. Germline V CDR1 and CDR2: MGHRA, YSYEKL. V gave up 4 bases and J gave up 6 bases; unmatched junction bases: 13. This record comes from a study of blood T cell repertoires in COVID-19. As for the study in general: Sample material is recorded as cDNA or gDNA derived from T cells, B-cell-depleted T cells, or PBMCs.

Authors' analysis steps: Counts of nucleated cells, estimated from reference gene primer amplification, were obtained. Some clones are missing from TCRdb's copy, which holds only in-frame ones; the method was immunoSEQ multiplex PCR. That table furnishes V, J and clone size, whereas the DNA furnished D and trimming. The sample lists about 200,000 clones; about 85% were seen once. Sequences were obtained from peripheral blood. The chain carries TRBV4-1 and TRBJ1-5, with 9 bases matching TRBD1. This TCR was sampled from a man between 35 and 55 years old with acute or convalescent COVID-19. The CDR3 nucleotides read TGCGCCAGCAGCCTAATGGTGGCCGCGGACAGGGGTCAGCCCCAGCATTTT. Encoded protein: CASSLMVAADRGQPQHF.